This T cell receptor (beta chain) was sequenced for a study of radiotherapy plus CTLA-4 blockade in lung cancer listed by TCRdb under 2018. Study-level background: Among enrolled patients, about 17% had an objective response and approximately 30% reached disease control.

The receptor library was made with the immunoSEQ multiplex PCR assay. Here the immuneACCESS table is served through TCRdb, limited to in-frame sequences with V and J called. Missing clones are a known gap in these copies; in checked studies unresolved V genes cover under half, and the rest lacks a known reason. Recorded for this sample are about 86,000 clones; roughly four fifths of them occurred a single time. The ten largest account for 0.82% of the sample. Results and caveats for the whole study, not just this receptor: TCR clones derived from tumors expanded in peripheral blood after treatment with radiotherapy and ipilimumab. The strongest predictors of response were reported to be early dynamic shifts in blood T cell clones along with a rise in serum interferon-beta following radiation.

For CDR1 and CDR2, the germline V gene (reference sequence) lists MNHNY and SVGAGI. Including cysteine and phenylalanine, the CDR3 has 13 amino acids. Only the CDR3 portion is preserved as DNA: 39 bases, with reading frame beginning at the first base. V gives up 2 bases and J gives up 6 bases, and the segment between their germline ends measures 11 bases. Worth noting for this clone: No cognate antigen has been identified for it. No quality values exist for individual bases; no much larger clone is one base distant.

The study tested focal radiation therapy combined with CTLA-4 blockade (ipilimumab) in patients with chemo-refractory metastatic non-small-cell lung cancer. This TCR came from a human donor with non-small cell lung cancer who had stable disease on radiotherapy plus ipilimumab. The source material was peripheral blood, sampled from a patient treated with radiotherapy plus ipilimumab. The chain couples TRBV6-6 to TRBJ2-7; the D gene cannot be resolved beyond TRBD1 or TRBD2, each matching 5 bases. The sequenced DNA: TGTGCCAGCAGTTACCGGGGCGGAGGCGAGCAGTACTTC. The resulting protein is CASSYRGGGEQYF.